Shown below are 9 T cell receptor beta chains from a single sample sequenced in a study of T cells in Graves' hyperthyroidism and ophthalmopathy. TCR beta CDR3 regions were amplified from RNA. A set of HTBI primers served as the primers for a first-round RT-PCR of the TCR CDR3. TCRdb processed the multiplex PCR reads anew with MiXCR; each CDR3 protein has one entry. The profile shows around 56,000 distinct CDR3 sequences, approximately 50% of them singletons. Sequences were obtained from blood. These receptors all come from a woman aged 55-70 years with Graves' ophthalmopathy.

This clonotype came up many times. V usage is TRBV5-5 and J usage is TRBJ2-1; TRBD1 is a possible D gene (7 bases). The CDR3 extends over 16 amino acids. Trimming took off 5 bases at V and 9 bases at J, with 24 bases between the two ends. Germline V gene data show CDR1 as SGHKS and CDR2 as YYEKEE (reference sequence). The CDR3 bases are TGTGCCAGCAGAAGGGGTCCGGGAGTGGCAGGGGGTGAGCAGTTCTTC. Its translation is CASRRGPGVAGGEQFF.

The sample holds many counts of this clonotype. CDR3 residues: CASRPTTGADQPQHF. The CDR3 DNA reads TGCGCCAGCAGACCTACGACAGGGGCGGACCAGCCCCAGCATTTT. This rearrangement joins TRBV4-1 to TRBJ1-5, with 8 bases matching TRBD1. The germline gives CDR1 MGHRA, CDR2 YSYEKL. The J segment lost 7 bases and the V segment lost 6 bases, leaving 11 bases of the junction unmatched. The CDR3 consists of 15 residues.

The rearrangement links TRBV25-1 to TRBJ2-5, with 8 bases matching TRBD2. Germline V gene data show CDR1 as MGHDK and CDR2 as SYGVNS. The CDR3 contains 15 residues. V gave up 4 bases and J gave up 1 base; unmatched junction bases: 5. The DNA for the CDR3 is TGTGCCAGCAGTGCGACGGGACTAGGCCAAGAGACCCAGTACTTC. It is translated as CASSATGLGQETQYF.

This rearrangement joins TRBV24-1 to TRBJ1-6; D is uncertain. CDR3 size: 15 residues. Trimming took 3 bases from V and 7 from J, leaving 12 bases between them. Per the germline V gene, CDR1 is KGHDR and CDR2 is SFDVKD. The CDR3 here is CATSDRPEENSPLHF. The DNA of the CDR3 is TGTGCCACCAGTGATCGTCCGGAGGAGAATTCACCCCTCCACTTT.

This clonotype appeared many times. J is TRBJ2-1 and V is TRBV28, with 8 nucleotides matching TRBD1. Germline CDR1 reads MDHEN; CDR2 reads SYDVKM. The CDR3 extends over 15 amino acids. J gave up 8 bases and V 3 bases, and 9 bases lay outside the gene matches. The CDR3 DNA reads as TGTGCCAGCAGTTTTCAGGGGGCCTTTCTCGATGAGCAGTTCTTC. Its translation is CASSFQGAFLDEQFF.

The chain couples TRBV10-3 to TRBJ1-5, with 7 bases matching TRBD1. Germline V gene lookup returns CDR1 ENHRY and CDR2 SYGVKD. J gave up 7 bases and V 4 bases, and 19 bases lay outside the gene matches. CDR3 length equals 18 residues. CDR3 residues: CAISVTGVDRALWQPQHF. The CDR3 region has the DNA TGTGCCATCAGTGTTACAGGGGTAGACCGAGCTCTCTGGCAGCCCCAGCATTTT.

This clonotype was observed at least ten times. V gene TRBV6-6 combines with J gene TRBJ2-4; TRBD2 matches at 11 bases. The CDR3 loop spans 16 amino acids. Germline CDR1 MNHNY, CDR2 SVGAGI (reference sequence). V was clipped by 1 base and J by 9 bases; unmatched bases: 8. The CDR3 region is CASSYLTSGTGGIQYF. CDR3 nucleotide sequence: TGTGCCAGCAGTTACTTGACTAGCGGGACCGGGGGCATTCAGTACTTC.

The chain carries TRBV9 and TRBJ2-3; unclear D gene. The DNA end lines up better with TRBJ1-5; the J call may be wrong. This CDR3 comprises 15 residues. Per the germline V gene, CDR1 is SGDLS and CDR2 is YYNGEE. Here the CDR3 reads CASSTYHGNTDTQHF. CDR3 bases: TGTGCCAGCAGCACATACCACGGGAACACAGATACGCAGCATTTT.

This clonotype was seen a handful of times. The gene calls are TRBV10-3 and TRBJ2-7; D not resolved. There are 13 residues in the CDR3. V was trimmed by 10 bases and J by 1 base, leaving 14 bases between them. Germline V lookup: CDR1 ENHRY, CDR2 SYGVKD. This chain's CDR3 is CATNGRLSYEQYF. The DNA of the CDR3 is TGTGCCACCAACGGACGCTTGTCCTACGAGCAGTACTTC.